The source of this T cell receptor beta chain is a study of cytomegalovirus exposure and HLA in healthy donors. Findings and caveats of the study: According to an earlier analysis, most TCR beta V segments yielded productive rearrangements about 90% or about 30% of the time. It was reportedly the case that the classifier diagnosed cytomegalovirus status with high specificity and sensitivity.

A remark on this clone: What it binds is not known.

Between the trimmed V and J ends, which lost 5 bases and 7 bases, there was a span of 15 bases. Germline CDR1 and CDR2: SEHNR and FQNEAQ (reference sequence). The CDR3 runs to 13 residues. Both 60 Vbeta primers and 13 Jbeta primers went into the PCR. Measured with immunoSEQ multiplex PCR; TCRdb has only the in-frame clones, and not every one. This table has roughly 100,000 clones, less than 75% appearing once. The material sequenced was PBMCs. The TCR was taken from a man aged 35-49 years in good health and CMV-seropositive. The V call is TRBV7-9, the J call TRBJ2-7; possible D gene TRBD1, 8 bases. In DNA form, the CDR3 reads TGTGCCAGCAGCCCCACAGGGGGGGGTGAGCAGTACTTC. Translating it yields CASSPTGGGEQYF. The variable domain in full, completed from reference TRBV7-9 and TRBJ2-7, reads DTGVSQNPRHKITKRGQNVTFRCDPISEHNRLYWYRQTLGQGPEFLTYFQNEAQLEKSRLLSDRFSAERPKGSFSTLEIQRTEQGDSAMYLCASSPTGGGEQYFGPGTRLTVT.